This TCR beta chain appears in the sequencing data of a study of T-cell reconstitution after alpha-beta-depleted transplantation in children. The length of the CDR3 is 15 residues. This clonotype turned up a few times. At one end, the junction sequence differs from germline, possibly due to a read error. This sample's TCRbeta library carried unique molecular identifier barcodes. TCRdb re-analysed the PCR reads in MiXCR, keeping a single row per CDR3 protein. The table shows under 450,000 distinct CDR3 sequences, with roughly 15% occurring only once. The sequencing used PBMCs, collected from the stem cell graft. The receptor's source is a human donor who donated a stem cell graft to a child with Fanconi anemia. V is TRBV12-3 or TRBV12-4 and J is TRBJ1-3; D call uncertain. The CDR3 sequence: CASSLALYSGNTIYF. The CDR3 DNA follows: TGTGCCAGCAGTTTAGCGCTGTACTCTGGGAACACCATATATTTT.